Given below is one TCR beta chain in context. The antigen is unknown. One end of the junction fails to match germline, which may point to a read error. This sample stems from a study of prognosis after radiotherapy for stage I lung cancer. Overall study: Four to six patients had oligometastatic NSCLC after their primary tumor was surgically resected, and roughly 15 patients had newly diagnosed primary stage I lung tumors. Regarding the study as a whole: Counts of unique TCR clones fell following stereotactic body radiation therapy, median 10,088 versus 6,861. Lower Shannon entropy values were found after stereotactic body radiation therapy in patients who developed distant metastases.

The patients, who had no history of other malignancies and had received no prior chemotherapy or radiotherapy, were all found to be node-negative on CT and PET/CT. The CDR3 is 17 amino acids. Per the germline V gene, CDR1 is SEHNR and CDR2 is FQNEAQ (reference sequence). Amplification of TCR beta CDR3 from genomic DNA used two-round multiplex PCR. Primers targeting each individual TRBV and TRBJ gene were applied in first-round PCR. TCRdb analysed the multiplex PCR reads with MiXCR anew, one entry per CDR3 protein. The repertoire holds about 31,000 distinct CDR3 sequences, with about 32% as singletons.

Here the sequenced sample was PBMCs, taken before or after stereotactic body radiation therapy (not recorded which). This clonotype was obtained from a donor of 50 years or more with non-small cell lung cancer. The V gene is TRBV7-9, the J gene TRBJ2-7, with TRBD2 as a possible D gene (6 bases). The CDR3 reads CASSPESLTIGRDDQYF. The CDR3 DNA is TGTGCCAGCAGCCCCGAGAGTCTGACTATCGGGAGAGACGATCAGTACTTC.